This TCR beta chain was obtained from a study of shared clonotypes between healthy human individuals. About the study: The donor group consisted of two women and three men, aged 18 to 49. CD4 naive cells filled three plates per donor, CD4 memory three, CD8 naive two and CD8 memory one.

To note about this clone: Since a much larger clone is just one base distant, this may be a read error.

Every subset had its genomic DNA shared out evenly among several immunoSEQ plates. Produced via immunoSEQ multiplex PCR; TCRdb's table is partial and in-frame only. The sample yields nearly 1,000,000 clones, around three quarters seen once. V was cut by 2 bases and J by 2 bases, with 6 bases left in between. The V gene's germline CDR1 is SEHNR and CDR2 FQNEAQ (reference sequence). The CDR3 has 14 residues. V gene TRBV7-9 combines with J gene TRBJ2-2; D gene ambiguous. The source is a man younger than 35 in good health. Material for sequencing was memory CD4+ T cells sorted from blood. Specified subset: CD45RA-negative fraction. This CDR3 is CASSLTFNTGELFF. As DNA, the CDR3 is TGTGCCAGCAGCTTAACCTTTAACACCGGGGAGCTGTTTTTT.